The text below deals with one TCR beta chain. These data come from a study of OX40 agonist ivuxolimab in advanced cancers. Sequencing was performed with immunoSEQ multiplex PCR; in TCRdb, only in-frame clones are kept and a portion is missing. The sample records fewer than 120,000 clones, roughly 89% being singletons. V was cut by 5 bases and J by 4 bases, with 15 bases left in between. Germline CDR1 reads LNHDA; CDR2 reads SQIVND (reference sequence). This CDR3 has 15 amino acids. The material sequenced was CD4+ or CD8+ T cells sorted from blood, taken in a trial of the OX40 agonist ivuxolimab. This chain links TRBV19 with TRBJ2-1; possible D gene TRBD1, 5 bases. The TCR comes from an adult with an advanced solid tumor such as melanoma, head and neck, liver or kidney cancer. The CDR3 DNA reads TGTGCCAGTAGTCTTTCGACAGTCGGGTACAATGAGCAGTTCTTC. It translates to CASSLSTVGYNEQFF.